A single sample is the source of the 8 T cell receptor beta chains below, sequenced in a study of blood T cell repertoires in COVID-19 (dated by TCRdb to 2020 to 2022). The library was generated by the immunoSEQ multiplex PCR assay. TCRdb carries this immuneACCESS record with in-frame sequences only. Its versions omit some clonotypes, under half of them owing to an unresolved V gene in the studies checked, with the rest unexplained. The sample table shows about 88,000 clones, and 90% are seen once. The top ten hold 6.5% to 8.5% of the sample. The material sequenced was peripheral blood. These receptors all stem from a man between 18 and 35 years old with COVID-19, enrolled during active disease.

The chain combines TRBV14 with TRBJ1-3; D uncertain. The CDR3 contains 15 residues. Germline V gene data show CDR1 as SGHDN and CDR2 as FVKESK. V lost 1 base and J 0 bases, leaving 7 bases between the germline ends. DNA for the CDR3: TGTGCCAGCAGCCAAGTCCGGAGCTCTGGAAACACCATATATTTT. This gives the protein CASSQVRSSGNTIYF.

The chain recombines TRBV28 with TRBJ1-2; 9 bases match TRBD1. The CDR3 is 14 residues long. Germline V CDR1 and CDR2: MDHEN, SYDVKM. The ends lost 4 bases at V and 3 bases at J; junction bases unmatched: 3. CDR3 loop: CASSSDRGDYGYTF. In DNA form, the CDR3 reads TGTGCCAGCAGTTCGGACAGGGGTGACTATGGCTACACCTTC.

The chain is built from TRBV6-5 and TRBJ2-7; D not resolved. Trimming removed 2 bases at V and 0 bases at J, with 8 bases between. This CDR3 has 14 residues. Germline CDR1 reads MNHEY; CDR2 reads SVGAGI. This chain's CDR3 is CASSYAQFSYEQYF. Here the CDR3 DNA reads TGTGCCAGCAGTTACGCCCAGTTCTCCTACGAGCAGTACTTC.

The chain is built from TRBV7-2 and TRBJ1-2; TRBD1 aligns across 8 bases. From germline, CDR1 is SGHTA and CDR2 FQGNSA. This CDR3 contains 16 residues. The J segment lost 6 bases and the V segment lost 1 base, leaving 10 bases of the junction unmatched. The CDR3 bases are TGTGCCAGCAGCTTAGTACCTATGGACAGGGATGATGGCTACACCTTC. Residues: CASSLVPMDRDDGYTF.

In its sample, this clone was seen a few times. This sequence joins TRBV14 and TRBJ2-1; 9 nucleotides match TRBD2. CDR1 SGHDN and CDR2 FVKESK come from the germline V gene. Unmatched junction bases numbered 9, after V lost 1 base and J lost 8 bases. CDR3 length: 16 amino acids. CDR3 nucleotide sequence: TGTGCCAGCAGCCAAGTCGGCAGCGGGAGGCATCATGAGCAGTTCTTC. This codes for CASSQVGSGRHHEQFF.

The CDR3: CASSQVSSGYNEQFF. In DNA form, the CDR3 reads TGTGCCAGCAGCCAAGTGAGTAGCGGCTACAATGAGCAGTTCTTC. The chain is built from TRBV3-1 (or the pseudogene TRBV3-2) and TRBJ2-1, with D possibly TRBD2 on 6 matching bases. The germline V gene encodes CDR1 LGHDT and CDR2 YNNKEL (reference sequence). Trimming shortened V by 1 base and J by 3 bases, and 10 bases separated the two germline ends. This CDR3 has 15 amino acids.

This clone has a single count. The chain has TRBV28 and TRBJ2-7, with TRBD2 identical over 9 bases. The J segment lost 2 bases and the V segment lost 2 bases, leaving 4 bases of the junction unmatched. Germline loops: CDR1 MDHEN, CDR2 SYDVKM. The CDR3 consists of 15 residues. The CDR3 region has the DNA TGTGCCAGCAGTTTAGTTGCGGGAGGGACCTACGAGCAGTACTTC. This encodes CASSLVAGGTYEQYF.

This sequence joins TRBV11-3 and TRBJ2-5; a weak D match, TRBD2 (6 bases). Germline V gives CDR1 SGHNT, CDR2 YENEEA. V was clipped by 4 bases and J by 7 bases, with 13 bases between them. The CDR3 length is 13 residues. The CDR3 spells CASSSSPGRTQYF. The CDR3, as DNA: TGTGCCAGCAGCTCGAGTCCCGGGAGGACCCAGTACTTC.